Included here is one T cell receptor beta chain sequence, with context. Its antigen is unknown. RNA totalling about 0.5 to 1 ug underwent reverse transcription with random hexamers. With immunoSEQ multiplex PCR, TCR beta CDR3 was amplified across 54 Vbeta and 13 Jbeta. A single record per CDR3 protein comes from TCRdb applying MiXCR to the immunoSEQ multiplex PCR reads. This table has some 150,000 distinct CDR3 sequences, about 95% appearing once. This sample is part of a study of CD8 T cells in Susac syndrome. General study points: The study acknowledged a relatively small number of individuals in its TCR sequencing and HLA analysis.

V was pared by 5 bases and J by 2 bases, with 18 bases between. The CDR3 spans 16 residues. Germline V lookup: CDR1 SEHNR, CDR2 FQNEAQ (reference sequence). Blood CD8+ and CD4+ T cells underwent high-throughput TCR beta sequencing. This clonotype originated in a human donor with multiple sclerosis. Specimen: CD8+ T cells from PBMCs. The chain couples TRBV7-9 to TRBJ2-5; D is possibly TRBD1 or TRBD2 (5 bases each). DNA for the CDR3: TGTGCCAGCAGCCCCCGGTCAGGGACCATACAAGAGACCCAGTACTTC. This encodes CASSPRSGTIQETQYF.